One T cell receptor beta chain is described in this entry. The table came from immunoSEQ multiplex PCR; TCRdb's copy has only in-frame clones and leaves some out. The sample contains 54,000 or so clones, 80% of which appear only once. These data come from a study of OX40 agonist ivuxolimab in advanced cancers. Germline loops: CDR1 SGDLS, CDR2 YYNGEE. The CDR3 is 18 amino acids. With V trimmed by 3 bases and J by 4 bases, 12 bases remained unmatched. The chain carries TRBV9 and TRBJ2-1, with 11 nucleotides matching TRBD2. This receptor was identified in an adult with an advanced solid tumor such as melanoma, head and neck, liver or kidney cancer. This sample comprised CD4+ or CD8+ T cells sorted from blood, obtained in a trial of the OX40 agonist ivuxolimab. CDR3 sequence (DNA): TGTGCCAGCAGCGATCCTTCTAGCGGGAGGCCCATTTACAATGAGCAGTTCTTC. Encoded protein: CASSDPSSGRPIYNEQFF.